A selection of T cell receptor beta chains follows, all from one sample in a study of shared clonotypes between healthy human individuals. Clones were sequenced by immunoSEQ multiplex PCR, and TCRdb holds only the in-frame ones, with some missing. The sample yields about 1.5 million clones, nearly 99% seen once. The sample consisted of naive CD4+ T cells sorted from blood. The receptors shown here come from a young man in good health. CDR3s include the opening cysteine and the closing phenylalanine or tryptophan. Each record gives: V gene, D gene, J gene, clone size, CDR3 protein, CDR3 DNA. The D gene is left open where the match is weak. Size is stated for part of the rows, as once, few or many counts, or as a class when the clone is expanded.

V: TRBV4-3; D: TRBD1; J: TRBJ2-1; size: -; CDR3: CASSQGTGGNEQFF; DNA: TGCGCCAGCAGCCAAGGGACAGGAGGCAATGAGCAGTTCTTC
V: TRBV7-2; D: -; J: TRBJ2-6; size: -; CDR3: CAPGNPGANVLTF; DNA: TGTGCCCCCGGGAACCCTGGGGCCAACGTCCTGACTTTC
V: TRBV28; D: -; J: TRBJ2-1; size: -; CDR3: CASSPFELGTYNEQFF; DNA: TGTGCCAGCAGTCCCTTTGAGCTCGGTACATACAATGAGCAGTTCTTC
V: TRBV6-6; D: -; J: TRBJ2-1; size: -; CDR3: CATRPENNEQFF; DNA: TGTGCCACCCGCCCGGAAAACAATGAGCAGTTCTTC
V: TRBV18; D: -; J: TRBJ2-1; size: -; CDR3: CASSPPRAYHDEQFF; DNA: TGTGCCAGCTCACCTCCCCGGGCTTACCATGATGAGCAGTTCTTC
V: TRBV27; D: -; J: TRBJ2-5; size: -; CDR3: CASSLKRKETQYF; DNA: TGTGCCAGCAGTTTAAAGCGCAAGGAGACCCAGTACTTC
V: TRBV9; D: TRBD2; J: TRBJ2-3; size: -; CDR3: CASSGGLAGTDTQYF; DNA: TGTGCCAGCAGCGGAGGACTAGCGGGCACAGATACGCAGTATTTT
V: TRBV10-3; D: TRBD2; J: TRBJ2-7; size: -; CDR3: CAISESGTSGSYEQYF; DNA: TGTGCCATCAGTGAGTCAGGGACTAGCGGGAGCTACGAGCAGTACTTC
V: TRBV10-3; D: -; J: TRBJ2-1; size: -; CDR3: CAISAQDPIYNEQFF; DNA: TGTGCCATCAGTGCGCAGGACCCAATATACAATGAGCAGTTCTTC
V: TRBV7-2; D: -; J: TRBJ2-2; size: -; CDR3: CASSITGRLNTGELFF; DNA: TGTGCCAGCAGCATAACGGGCAGGTTGAACACCGGGGAGCTGTTTTTT
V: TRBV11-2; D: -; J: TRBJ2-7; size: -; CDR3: CASSTRPDGEQYF; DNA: TGTGCCAGCAGCACCCGACCGGACGGAGAGCAGTACTTC
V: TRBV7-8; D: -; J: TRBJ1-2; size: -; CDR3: CASSLGVRTAISYGYTF; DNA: TGTGCCAGCAGCTTAGGTGTCAGGACGGCCATTTCATATGGCTACACCTTC
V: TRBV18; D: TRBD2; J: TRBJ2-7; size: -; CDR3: CASSPTSGYEQYF; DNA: TGTGCCAGCTCTCCAACTAGCGGGTACGAGCAGTACTTC
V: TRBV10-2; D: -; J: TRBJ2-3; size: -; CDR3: CASSESGGLSTDTQYF; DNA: TGCGCCAGCAGTGAGAGTGGGGGGCTTAGCACAGATACGCAGTATTTT
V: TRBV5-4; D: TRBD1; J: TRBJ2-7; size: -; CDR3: CASSYPGQGSYEQYF; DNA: TGTGCCAGCAGCTATCCGGGACAGGGCTCCTACGAGCAGTACTTC
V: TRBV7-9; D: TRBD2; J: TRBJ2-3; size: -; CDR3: CASSSRTSGSGTDTQYF; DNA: TGTGCCAGCAGCTCCCGGACTAGCGGGAGTGGCACAGATACGCAGTATTTT
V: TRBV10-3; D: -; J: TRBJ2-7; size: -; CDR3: CAISQGQYEQYF; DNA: TGTGCCATCAGTCAAGGGCAGTACGAGCAGTACTTC
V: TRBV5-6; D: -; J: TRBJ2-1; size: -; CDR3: CASSFEVEQFF; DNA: TGTGCCAGCAGCTTTGAAGTGGAGCAGTTCTTC
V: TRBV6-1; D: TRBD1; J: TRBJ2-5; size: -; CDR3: CASSEMAGRGQTQYF; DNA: TGTGCCAGCAGTGAAATGGCGGGCAGGGGGCAGACCCAGTACTTC
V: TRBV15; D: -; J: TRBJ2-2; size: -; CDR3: CATLLQSTGELFF; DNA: TGTGCCACCCTTCTACAGTCAACCGGGGAGCTGTTTTTT
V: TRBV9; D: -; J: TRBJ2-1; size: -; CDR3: CASSVFPPGSSYNEQFF; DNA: TGTGCCAGCAGCGTATTTCCGCCCGGAAGCTCCTACAATGAGCAGTTCTTC
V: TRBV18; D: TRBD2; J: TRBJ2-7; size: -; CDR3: CASSPLPSGDYEQYF; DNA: TGTGCCAGCTCACCATTACCTAGCGGGGACTACGAGCAGTACTTC
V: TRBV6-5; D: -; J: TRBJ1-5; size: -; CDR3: CASGMGGQPQHF; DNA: TGTGCCAGCGGAATGGGGGGTCAGCCCCAGCATTTT
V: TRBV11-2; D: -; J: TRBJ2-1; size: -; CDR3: CASSLGGGLNEQFF; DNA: TGTGCCAGCAGCTTAGGAGGCGGCCTCAATGAGCAGTTCTTC
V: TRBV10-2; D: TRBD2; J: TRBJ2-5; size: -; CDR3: CASSGGTSGPQETQYF; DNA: TGCGCCAGCAGTGGCGGGACTAGCGGGCCCCAAGAGACCCAGTACTTC
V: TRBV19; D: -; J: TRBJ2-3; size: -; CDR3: CASSIAETTSTDTQYF; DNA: TGTGCCAGTAGTATAGCGGAAACAACTAGCACAGATACGCAGTATTTT
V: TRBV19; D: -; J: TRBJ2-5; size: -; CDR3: CASSIWGAETQYF; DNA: TGTGCCAGTAGTATTTGGGGTGCCGAGACCCAGTACTTC
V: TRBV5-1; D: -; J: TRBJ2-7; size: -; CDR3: CASSLEGSGEQYF; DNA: TGCGCCAGCAGCTTGGAGGGGTCTGGGGAGCAGTACTTC
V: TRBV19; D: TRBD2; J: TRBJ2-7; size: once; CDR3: CASSIGGRGLLGEQYF; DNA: TGTGCCAGTAGTATTGGTGGGAGGGGCCTACTTGGCGAGCAGTACTTC
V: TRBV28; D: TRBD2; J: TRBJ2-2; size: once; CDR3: CASSTHLAGGGGELFF; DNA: TGTGCCAGCAGCACCCACCTAGCGGGGGGTGGCGGGGAGCTGTTTTTT